The TCR beta chain described here comes from a study of vaccination and CD4 T cells after COVID-19. Turning to the study itself: Every culture used as a control got a CEFX pool, an HIV-1 Nef pool, or no peptide.

The Oncomine TCR Beta short-read assay was applied to DNA of cultured CD4+ T cells. Via MiXCR, TCRdb re-called the PCR reads, giving one row per CDR3 protein. The table includes some 12,000 distinct CDR3 sequences, about half detected once. This sample's treatment: roughly 10-day PBMC culture with coronavirus spike peptide pools or control peptides (ViraFEST assay). PBMC cultures, at over 1.5 million cells per well, received about 9.9 IU/ml IL-2 and about 10 ug/ml peptide pools. The table lists this clonotype with a few counts. Its antigen is not known. Findings and limits, study-wide: A median of 86.3% of reactive clones, in convalescent patients, became evident only post-vaccination.

Specimen: CD4+ T cells from blood, cultured in vitro. This sequence originates from a human donor who had recovered from COVID-19.

The CDR3 region is CASKVDSVSGNTIYF. The CDR3 coding sequence is TGTGCCAGCAAGGTCGACAGTGTCTCTGGAAACACCATATATTTT. The chain combines TRBV6-1 with TRBJ1-3; the D gene is possibly TRBD1 (5 bases). The CDR3 runs 15 residues. CDR1 and CDR2 (germline): MNHNS, SASEGT. The V end lost 7 bases, the J end lost 0 bases, and 13 bases lay between the germline ends.